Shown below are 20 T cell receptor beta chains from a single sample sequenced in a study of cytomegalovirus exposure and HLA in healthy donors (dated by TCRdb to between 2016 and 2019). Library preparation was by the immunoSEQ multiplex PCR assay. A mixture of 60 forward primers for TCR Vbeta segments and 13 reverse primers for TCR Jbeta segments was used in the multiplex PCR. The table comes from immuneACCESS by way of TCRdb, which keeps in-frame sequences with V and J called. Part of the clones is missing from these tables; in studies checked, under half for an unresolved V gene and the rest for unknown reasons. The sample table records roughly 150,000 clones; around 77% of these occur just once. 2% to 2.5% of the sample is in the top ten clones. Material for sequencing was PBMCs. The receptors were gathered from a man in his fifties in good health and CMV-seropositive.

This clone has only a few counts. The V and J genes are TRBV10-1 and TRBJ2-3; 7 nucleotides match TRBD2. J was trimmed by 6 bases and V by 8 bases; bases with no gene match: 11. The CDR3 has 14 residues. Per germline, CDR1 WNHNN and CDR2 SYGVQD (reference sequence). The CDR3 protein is CASGRSTSRDTQYF. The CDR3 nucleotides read TGCGCCAGCGGAAGGTCGACTAGCCGCGATACGCAGTATTTT.

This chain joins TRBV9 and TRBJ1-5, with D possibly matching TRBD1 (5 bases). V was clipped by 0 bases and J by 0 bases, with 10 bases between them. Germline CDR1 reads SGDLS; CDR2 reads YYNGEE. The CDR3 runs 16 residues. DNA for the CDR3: TGTGCCAGCAGCGTAGTACAGGTAAATAGCAATCAGCCCCAGCATTTT. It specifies CASSVVQVNSNQPQHF.

The CDR3 DNA follows: TGTGCCTGGAGTCGCGCGCAGGCGCATCAGCCCCAGCATTTT. Amino acid sequence: CAWSRAQAHQPQHF. The chain joins TRBV30 to TRBJ1-5; D is ambiguous. CDR3 length: 14 amino acids. CDR1 and CDR2 (germline): GTSNPN, SVGIG (reference sequence). Trimming left V 2 bases short and J 5 bases short, with 13 bases between.

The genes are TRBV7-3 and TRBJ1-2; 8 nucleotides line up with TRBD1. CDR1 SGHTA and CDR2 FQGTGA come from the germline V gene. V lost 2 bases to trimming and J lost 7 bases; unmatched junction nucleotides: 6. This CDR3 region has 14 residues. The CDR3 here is CASSLDRGTSGYTF. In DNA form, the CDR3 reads TGTGCCAGCAGCTTAGACAGGGGTACGTCTGGCTACACCTTC.

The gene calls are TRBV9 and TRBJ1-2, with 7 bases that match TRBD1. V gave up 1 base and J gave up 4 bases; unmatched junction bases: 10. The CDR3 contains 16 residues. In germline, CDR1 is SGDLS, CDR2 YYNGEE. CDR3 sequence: CASSVKYGTAAYGYTF. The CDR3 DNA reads TGTGCCAGCAGCGTAAAATACGGGACAGCGGCCTATGGCTACACCTTC. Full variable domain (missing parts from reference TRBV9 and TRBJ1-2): DSGVTQTPKHLITATGQRVTLRCSPRSGDLSVYWYQQSLDQGLQFLIQYYNGEERAKGNILERFSAQQFPDLHSELNLSSLELGDSALYFCASSVKYGTAAYGYTFGSGTRLTVV.

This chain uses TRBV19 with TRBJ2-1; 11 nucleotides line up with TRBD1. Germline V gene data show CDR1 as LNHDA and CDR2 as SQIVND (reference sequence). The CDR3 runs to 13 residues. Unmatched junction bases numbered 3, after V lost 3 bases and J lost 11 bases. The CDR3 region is CASSMGTGGQQFF. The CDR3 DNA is TGTGCCAGTAGTATGGGGACAGGGGGACAGCAGTTCTTC.

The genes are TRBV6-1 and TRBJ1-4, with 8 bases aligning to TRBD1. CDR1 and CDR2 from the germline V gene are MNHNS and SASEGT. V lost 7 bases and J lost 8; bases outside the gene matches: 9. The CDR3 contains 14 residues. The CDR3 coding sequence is TGTGCCAGCAAATTCACAGGGGGAAGGGAAAAACTGTTTTTT. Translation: CASKFTGGREKLFF.

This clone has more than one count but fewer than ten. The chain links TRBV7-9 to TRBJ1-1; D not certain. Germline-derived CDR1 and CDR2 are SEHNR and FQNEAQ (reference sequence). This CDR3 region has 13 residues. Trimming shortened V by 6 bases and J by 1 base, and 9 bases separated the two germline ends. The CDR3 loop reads CASRSSGNTEAFF. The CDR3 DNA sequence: TGTGCCAGCAGATCATCCGGGAACACTGAAGCTTTCTTT.

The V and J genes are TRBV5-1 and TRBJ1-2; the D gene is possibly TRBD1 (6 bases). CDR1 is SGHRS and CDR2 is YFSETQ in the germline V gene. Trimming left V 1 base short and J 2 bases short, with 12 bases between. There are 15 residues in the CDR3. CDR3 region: CASSLRGGVNYGYTF. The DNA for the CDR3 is TGCGCCAGCAGCTTGCGTGGGGGCGTAAACTATGGCTACACCTTC.

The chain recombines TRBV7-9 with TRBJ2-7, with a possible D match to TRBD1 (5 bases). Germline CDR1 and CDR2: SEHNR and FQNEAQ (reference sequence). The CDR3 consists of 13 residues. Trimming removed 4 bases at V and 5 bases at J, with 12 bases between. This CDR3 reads CASSWQPDNEQYF. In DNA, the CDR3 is TGTGCCAGCAGCTGGCAGCCGGACAACGAGCAGTACTTC.

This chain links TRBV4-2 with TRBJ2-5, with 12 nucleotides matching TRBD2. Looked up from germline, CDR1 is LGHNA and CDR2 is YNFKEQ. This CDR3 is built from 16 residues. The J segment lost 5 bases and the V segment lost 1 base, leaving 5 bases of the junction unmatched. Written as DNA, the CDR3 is TGTGCCAGCAGCCAAGGGACTAGCGGGGTGGGGGAGACCCAGTACTTC. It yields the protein CASSQGTSGVGETQYF.

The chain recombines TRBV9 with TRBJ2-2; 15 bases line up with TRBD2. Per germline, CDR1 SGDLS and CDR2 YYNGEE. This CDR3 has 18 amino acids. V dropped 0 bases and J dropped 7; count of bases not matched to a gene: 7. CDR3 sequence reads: CASSVVGLAGGRGGELFF. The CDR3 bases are TGTGCCAGCAGCGTAGTTGGACTAGCGGGGGGGCGAGGCGGGGAGCTGTTTTTT.

The DNA of the CDR3 is TGTGCCAGCAGTCGGGGCAGGGGAATCACAGATACGCAGTATTTT. This gives the protein CASSRGRGITDTQYF. This chain connects TRBV6-4 to TRBJ2-3; a possible D gene is TRBD1 (6 bases). This CDR3 has 15 residues. The germline V and J ends were trimmed by 5 bases and 2 bases, with 14 bases remaining between them. Germline lookup yields CDR1 MRHNA and CDR2 SNTAGT.

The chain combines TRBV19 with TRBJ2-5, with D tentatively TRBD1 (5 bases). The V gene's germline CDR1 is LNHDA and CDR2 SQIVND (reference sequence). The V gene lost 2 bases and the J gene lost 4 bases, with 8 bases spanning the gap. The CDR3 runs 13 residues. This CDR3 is CASSIMGRETQYF. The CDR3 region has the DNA TGTGCCAGTAGTATAATGGGGCGAGAGACCCAGTACTTC.

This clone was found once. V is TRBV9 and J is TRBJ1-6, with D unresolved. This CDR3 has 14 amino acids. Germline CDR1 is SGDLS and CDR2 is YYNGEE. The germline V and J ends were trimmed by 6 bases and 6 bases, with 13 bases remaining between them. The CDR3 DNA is TGTGCCAGCAAGTCGCGGCAGCTTAATTCACCCCTCCACTTT. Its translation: CASKSRQLNSPLHF.

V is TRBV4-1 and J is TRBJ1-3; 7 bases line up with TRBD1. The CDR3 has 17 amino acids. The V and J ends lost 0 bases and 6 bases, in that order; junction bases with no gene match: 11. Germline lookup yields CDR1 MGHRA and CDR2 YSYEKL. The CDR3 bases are TGCGCCAGCAGCCAAGAGATTTCCGGGACAGCCTTAAACACCATATATTTT. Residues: CASSQEISGTALNTIYF.

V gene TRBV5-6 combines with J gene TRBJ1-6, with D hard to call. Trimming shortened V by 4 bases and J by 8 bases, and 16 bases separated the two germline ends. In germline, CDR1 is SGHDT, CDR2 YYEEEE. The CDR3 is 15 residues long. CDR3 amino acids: CASSPGWARDSPLHF. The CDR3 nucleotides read TGTGCCAGCAGCCCGGGATGGGCCCGCGATTCACCCCTCCACTTT.

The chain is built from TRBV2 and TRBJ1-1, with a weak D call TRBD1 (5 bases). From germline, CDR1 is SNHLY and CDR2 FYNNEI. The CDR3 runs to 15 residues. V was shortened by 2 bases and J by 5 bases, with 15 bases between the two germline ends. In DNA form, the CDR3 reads TGTGCCAGCAGTGAACAGCAGGGTCGATGGACTGAAGCTTTCTTT. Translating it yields CASSEQQGRWTEAFF. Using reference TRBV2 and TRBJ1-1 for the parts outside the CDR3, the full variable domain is EPEVTQTPSHQVTQMGQEVILRCVPISNHLYFYWYRQILGQKVEFLVSFYNNEISEKSEIFDDQFSVERPDGSNFTLKIRSTKLEDSAMYFCASSEQQGRWTEAFFGQGTRLTVV.

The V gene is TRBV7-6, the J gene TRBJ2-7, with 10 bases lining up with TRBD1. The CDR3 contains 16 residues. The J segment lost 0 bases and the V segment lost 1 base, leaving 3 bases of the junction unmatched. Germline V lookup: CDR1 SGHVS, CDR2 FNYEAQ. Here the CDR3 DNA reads TGTGCCAGCAGCTTAGGACAGGGGGCTATCTCCTACGAGCAGTACTTC. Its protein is CASSLGQGAISYEQYF.

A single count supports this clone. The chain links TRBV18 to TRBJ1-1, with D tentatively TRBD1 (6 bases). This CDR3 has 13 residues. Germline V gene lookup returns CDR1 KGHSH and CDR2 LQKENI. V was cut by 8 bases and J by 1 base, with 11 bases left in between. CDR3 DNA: TGTGCCAGCGCCTTGGACAGGAACACTGAAGCTTTCTTT. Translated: CASALDRNTEAFF.